This T cell receptor beta chain was documented in a study of T cell repertoires in cytomegalovirus infection (dated by TCRdb to the late 2010s). Regarding the complete study: The HLA type of each donor mattered for the analysis, because public TCR beta signatures pointed to carriage of CMV infection along with the matching HLA type. Here is what the overall study found, with its caveats: In both this cohort and an independent roughly 350-donor cohort, the cumulative frequency of public TCR beta family members distinguished carriers of CMV infection plus the relevant HLA type. The ex vivo response was dominated by HLA-C-restricted CMV-specific TCR beta clonotypes, which also provided the single most frequent clonotype in two of eight donors.

Concerning this clonotype: Its target antigen remains unknown. Base qualities are not provided; no much larger clone lies one nucleotide away.

From the germline V gene, CDR1 is SGHTA and CDR2 is FQGNSA. Trimming takes 4 bases from V and 7 bases from J, and the germline ends sit 11 bases apart. Counted from cysteine to phenylalanine, this CDR3 has 13 amino acids. Of all the DNA, just the CDR3 is kept, 39 bases in frame from base 1. These reads were obtained on an Illumina HiSeq 1500. The public sequencing data were trimmed at Q25 with fastp and processed into clonotypes with MiXCR by TCRdb, which kept only in-frame beta chains. Entries that share a CDR3 protein sequence are merged under the most common genes and DNA. The sample includes a few hundred thousand distinct CDR3 sequences, with more than 15% observed a single time. The ten largest clones take up less than 60% of the sample.

The sequence links TRBV7-2 to TRBJ1-5; D gene: possibly TRBD1, on 5 matching bases. The specimen sequenced was CD8+ T cells from PBMCs. This receptor was obtained from a human donor in good health (CMV status not recorded). Some clones in this sample may be carry-over from other donors' samples. The sequenced DNA is TGTGCCAGCAGCTCCAGGGTCGGACAGCCCCAGCATTTT. Translated, this is CASSSRVGQPQHF. Full variable domain (CDR3 extended with the reference TRBV7-2 and TRBJ1-5 proteins): GAGVSQSPSNKVTEKGKDVELRCDPISGHTALYWYRQSLGQGLEFLIYFQGNSAPDKSGLPSDRFSAERTGGSVSTLTIQRTQQEDSAVYLCASSSRVGQPQHFGDGTRLSIL.